Listed here are 22 T cell receptor beta chains from one sample, sequenced in a study of blood T cell repertoires in COVID-19. Libraries were prepared by immunoSEQ multiplex PCR; TCRdb keeps only in-frame clonotypes and omits some of them. The table shows about 150,000 clones, with 87% occurring only once. The sequenced sample was peripheral blood. The receptors were sampled from a man aged 80 or over with acute or convalescent COVID-19.

This chain connects TRBV27 to TRBJ1-1, with 8 bases that match TRBD1. Germline-derived CDR1 and CDR2 are MNHEY and SMNVEV (reference sequence). J lost 4 bases, V lost 5 bases, and 6 bases had no gene match. The CDR3 has 14 amino acids. In DNA form, the CDR3 reads TGTGCCAGCAGTATAAGACAGGGGACCACTGAAGCTTTCTTT. Its translation is CASSIRQGTTEAFF.

The chain links TRBV27 to TRBJ2-1; the match to TRBD2 covers 12 bases. Germline assignment: CDR1 MNHEY and CDR2 SMNVEV (reference sequence). The CDR3 consists of 16 residues. Unmatched junction bases numbered 6, after V lost 0 bases and J lost 9 bases. The CDR3, as DNA: TGTGCCAGCAGTTTATCGGTTGGACTAGCGGGATCTGAGCAGTTCTTC. As protein: CASSLSVGLAGSEQFF.

The chain is built from TRBV27 and TRBJ1-5, with 7 nucleotides matching TRBD1. The CDR3 sequence is 15 residues long. CDR1 MNHEY and CDR2 SMNVEV come from the germline V gene (reference sequence). J lost 0 bases, V lost 6 bases, and 5 bases had no gene match. CDR3 region: CASSKGTDSNQPQHF. The CDR3 DNA follows: TGTGCCAGCAGCAAAGGGACAGATAGCAATCAGCCCCAGCATTTT.

This chain links TRBV20-1 with TRBJ1-1; D perhaps matches TRBD1 (5 bases). The germline gives CDR1 DFQATT, CDR2 SNEGSKA (reference sequence). This CDR3 spans 11 amino acids. V dropped 6 bases and J dropped 6 bases, with 11 bases sitting between them. The CDR3 reads CSAPAGPEAFF. CDR3 in DNA: TGCAGTGCCCCCGCGGGGCCTGAAGCTTTCTTT.

The chain is built from TRBV9 and TRBJ1-2; tentatively, D is TRBD1 (6 bases). CDR1 and CDR2 from the germline V gene are SGDLS and YYNGEE. The CDR3 is made up of 11 amino acids. V was trimmed by 2 bases and J by 11 bases, leaving 10 bases between them. For the CDR3, the DNA is TGTGCCAGCAGCGTTGAGGGGGAATACACCTTC. Translating it yields CASSVEGEYTF.

This chain connects TRBV28 to TRBJ1-2; 7 nucleotides agree with TRBD1. The CDR3 consists of 15 residues. The V gene's germline CDR1 is MDHEN and CDR2 SYDVKM. The V gene end was trimmed by 3 bases and the J gene end by 2 bases; junction bases not matched to a gene: 6. CDR3 loop: CASSLDSTGNYGYTF. The CDR3 bases are TGTGCCAGCAGTTTGGATTCGACAGGGAACTATGGCTACACCTTC.

V usage is TRBV28 and J usage is TRBJ1-2; weak D call: TRBD1 (5 bases). V lost 2 bases to trimming and J lost 6 bases, with 10 bases between them. CDR1 is MDHEN and CDR2 is SYDVKM in the germline V gene. This CDR3 region has 13 residues. The CDR3 coding sequence is TGTGCCAGCAGTTTAGGGGGGTACGATGGCTACACCTTC. Residues: CASSLGGYDGYTF.

This clone was recorded once. Other DNA sequences in this specimen translate into the identical CDR3. The J gene is TRBJ2-5, the V gene TRBV28; 10 bases are a match to TRBD1. The germline V gene encodes CDR1 MDHEN and CDR2 SYDVKM. J gave up 4 bases and V 6 bases, and 5 bases lay outside the gene matches. This CDR3 has 14 amino acids. The CDR3 DNA sequence: TGTGCCAGCAGGCCGACAGGGGGCCTAGAGACCCAGTACTTC. Amino acid sequence: CASRPTGGLETQYF.

The chain employs TRBV9 and TRBJ1-4; D unresolved. Germline CDR1 SGDLS, CDR2 YYNGEE. Trimming removed 0 bases at V and 0 bases at J, with 6 bases between. The length of the CDR3 is 15 residues. DNA for the CDR3: TGTGCCAGCAGCGTAGGTCCTGCAACTAATGAAAAACTGTTTTTT. Translation: CASSVGPATNEKLFF. Full variable domain (remainder filled in from reference TRBV9 and TRBJ1-4): DSGVTQTPKHLITATGQRVTLRCSPRSGDLSVYWYQQSLDQGLQFLIQYYNGEERAKGNILERFSAQQFPDLHSELNLSSLELGDSALYFCASSVGPATNEKLFFGSGTQLSVL.

The genes are TRBV18 and TRBJ2-7; 10 nucleotides match TRBD1. The V gene's germline CDR1 is KGHSH and CDR2 LQKENI. The CDR3 is made up of 15 amino acids. Trimming at V came to 4 bases and at J to 7 bases, leaving 10 bases not matched to a gene. CDR3 loop: CASSQNVPGQGEQYF. As DNA, the CDR3 is TGTGCCAGCTCACAAAACGTCCCGGGACAGGGGGAGCAGTACTTC.

V is TRBV6-1 and J is TRBJ1-3; TRBD1 agrees at 8 bases. In germline, CDR1 is MNHNS, CDR2 SASEGT. With 4 bases clipped from V and 0 bases from J, the junction kept 11 bases outside the gene matches. This CDR3 comprises 18 residues. CDR3 protein: CASSARTGPIYSGNTIYF. The CDR3 bases are TGTGCCAGCAGTGCCCGGACAGGGCCCATTTACTCTGGAAACACCATATATTTT.

The chain couples TRBV12-3 or TRBV12-4 to TRBJ1-1, with no clear D. CDR3 length: 13 residues. V lost 4 bases and J 6 bases, leaving 12 bases between the germline ends. CDR3 residues: CASSSTGGAEAFF. For the CDR3, the DNA is TGTGCCAGCAGTTCCACGGGCGGGGCTGAAGCTTTCTTT.

This rearrangement joins TRBV19 to TRBJ2-7; 9 bases map to TRBD1. This CDR3 comprises 14 residues. Germline lookup yields CDR1 LNHDA and CDR2 SQIVND (reference sequence). Losses at the gene ends were 7 bases for V and 2 bases for J; bases not matched to a gene: 6. For the CDR3, the DNA is TGTGCCAGTAAACAGGGGGCTAACACCTACGAGCAGTACTTC. This translates into CASKQGANTYEQYF.

This clone was seen at least ten times. The gene calls are TRBV16 and TRBJ1-5; 8 nucleotides match TRBD1. The J segment lost 0 bases and the V segment lost 5 bases, leaving 9 bases of the junction unmatched. The CDR3 runs 17 residues. Germline V lookup: CDR1 KGHSY, CDR2 FQNENV. The CDR3 loop reads CASSRTGSPYSNQPQHF. Here the CDR3 DNA reads TGTGCCAGCAGCAGGACAGGGTCCCCTTATAGCAATCAGCCCCAGCATTTT.

The rearrangement uses TRBV5-1 and TRBJ1-4; 8 bases agree with TRBD1. V gave up 0 bases and J gave up 8 bases; unmatched junction bases: 12. The CDR3 loop spans 17 amino acids. The germline V gene has CDR1 SGHRS and CDR2 YFSETQ. The CDR3 bases are TGCGCCAGCAGCTTGGGACAGGGGCGCAGCTCGGGAGAAAAACTGTTTTTT. Its translation: CASSLGQGRSSGEKLFF.

This chain connects TRBV28 to TRBJ1-6; 11 positions agree with TRBD1. Trimming took 4 bases from V and 7 from J; bases not matched to a gene: 3. In germline, CDR1 is MDHEN, CDR2 SYDVKM. CDR3 length: 15 residues. This chain's CDR3 is CASSWGTGGNSPLHF. DNA of the CDR3: TGTGCCAGCAGTTGGGGGACAGGGGGAAATTCACCCCTCCACTTT. Looking up the rest from reference TRBV28 and TRBJ1-6 gives the full variable domain: DVKVTQSSRYLVKRTGEKVFLECVQDMDHENMFWYRQDPGLGLRLIYFSYDVKMKEKGDIPEGYSVSREKKERFSLILESASTNQTSMYLCASSWGTGGNSPLHFGNGTRLTVT.

This chain uses TRBV9 with TRBJ2-7; perhaps TRBD1 as D (6 bases). Looked up from germline, CDR1 is SGDLS and CDR2 is YYNGEE. CDR3 size: 16 residues. Trimming left V 0 bases short and J 5 bases short, with 18 bases between. This CDR3 is CASSVGLHQGIHEQYF. DNA of the CDR3: TGTGCCAGCAGCGTAGGATTACATCAGGGGATCCACGAGCAGTACTTC.

The table lists this clone with a few counts. The rearrangement uses TRBV27 and TRBJ1-2; D not resolved. The germline V gene encodes CDR1 MNHEY and CDR2 SMNVEV (reference sequence). Trimming removed 6 bases at V and 6 bases at J, with 14 bases between. The CDR3 covers 13 residues. The CDR3 spells CASRRDPPDGYTF. The CDR3 DNA reads as TGTGCCAGCAGGAGGGATCCCCCGGATGGCTACACCTTC.

This clone was counted a single time. The J gene is TRBJ1-1, the V gene TRBV6-5; D is undetermined. Trimming took 8 bases from V and 0 from J, leaving 13 bases between them. The germline V gene encodes CDR1 MNHEY and CDR2 SVGAGI. This CDR3 region has 14 residues. The CDR3 spells CASLPDYMNTEAFF. The CDR3, as DNA: TGTGCCAGCTTGCCGGACTACATGAACACTGAAGCTTTCTTT.

The chain combines TRBV28 with TRBJ2-7, with 11 bases identical to TRBD2. The CDR3 length is 13 residues. From germline, CDR1 is MDHEN and CDR2 SYDVKM. The ends lost 6 bases at V and 4 bases at J; junction bases unmatched: 2. Here the CDR3 reads CASRGTSGYEQYF. Written as DNA, the CDR3 is TGTGCCAGCAGAGGGACTAGCGGATACGAGCAGTACTTC.

This clone was observed a handful of times. The chain joins TRBV6-5 to TRBJ2-1; 10 bases are shared with TRBD1. The V gene end was trimmed by 4 bases and the J gene end by 4 bases; junction bases not matched to a gene: 4. Germline V gene data show CDR1 as MNHEY and CDR2 as SVGAGI. The CDR3 extends over 15 amino acids. The CDR3 here is CASSSPGQGYNEQFF. As DNA, the CDR3 is TGTGCCAGCAGTTCTCCGGGACAGGGGTACAATGAGCAGTTCTTC.

J is TRBJ1-2 and V is TRBV5-1; 9 bases agree with TRBD1. The J segment lost 4 bases and the V segment lost 3 bases, leaving 4 bases of the junction unmatched. CDR1 and CDR2 from the germline V gene are SGHRS and YFSETQ. This CDR3 spans 14 amino acids. The CDR3 nucleotides read TGCGCCAGCAGCTCGACGACAGGGGGCTATGGCTACACCTTC. Translated, it gives CASSSTTGGYGYTF.